The 2 T cell receptor beta chains below all came from one sample that was sequenced in a study. From the 5' RACE reads, TCRdb called clonotypes with MiXCR, one entry per CDR3 protein. Among around 21,000 distinct CDR3 sequences listed, 30% were seen once. Sequenced: tumor-infiltrating naive CD4+ T cells sorted from the breast tumor. Subset here: naive CD4+ T cells, CD4+CD45RA+CD25-. Every receptor here comes from a female donor with breast cancer.

This clonotype was seen repeatedly, ten times or more. The rearrangement joins TRBV4-1 to TRBJ2-3, with unresolved D. V was trimmed by 1 base and J by 0 bases, leaving 2 bases between them. Germline CDR1 MGHRA, CDR2 YSYEKL. The CDR3 covers 13 residues. CDR3 residues: CASSQVSTDTQYF. CDR3 nucleotide sequence: TGCGCCAGCAGCCAAGTTAGCACAGATACGCAGTATTTT.

Concerning this clonotype: This may be a read error: a much more frequent sequence differs by one nucleotide. The chain carries TRBV7-8 and TRBJ1-5; D is unclear. CDR3 length: 14 amino acids. Germline V gene data show CDR1 as SGHVS and CDR2 as FQNEAQ. The ends were cut back, 4 bases at V and 2 bases at J, with 9 bases in the middle. CDR3 amino acids: CASSYNGRNQPQHF. Written as DNA, the CDR3 is TGTGCCAGCAGCTACAACGGTCGCAATCAGCCCCAGCATTTT.